The 32 T cell receptor beta chains below all came from one sample that was sequenced in a study of beta chain features in type 1 diabetes. Expressed TCRB transcripts were sequenced because the isolated RNA had all been reverse transcribed beforehand. Measured with immunoSEQ multiplex PCR; TCRdb has only the in-frame clones, and not every one. This table holds 600,000 to 650,000 clones, less than 20% found once. The source material was naive CD4+ T cells from blood. The receptors originated from a man aged 18-30 years in good health.

V gene TRBV6-5 combines with J gene TRBJ1-2; D not certain. This CDR3 has 9 residues. CDR1 and CDR2 (germline): MNHEY, SVGAGI. V was pared by 9 bases and J by 6 bases, with 5 bases between. The chain's CDR3 is CARADGYTF. CDR3 coding DNA: TGTGCCAGGGCGGATGGCTACACCTTC.

The rearrangement uses TRBV5-1 and TRBJ2-1; TRBD2 is a possible D gene (6 bases). Germline V gives CDR1 SGHRS, CDR2 YFSETQ. This CDR3 spans 15 amino acids. The V end lost 3 bases, the J end lost 4 bases, and 14 bases lay between the germline ends. The CDR3 nucleotides read TGCGCCAGCAGCTACGGGACTCCCGTTTACAATGAGCAGTTCTTC. It encodes CASSYGTPVYNEQFF.

With respect to this clone: Different DNA sequences within this sample yield the same CDR3. The rearrangement joins TRBV5-1 to TRBJ2-3; 8 bases match TRBD1. The V gene's germline CDR1 is SGHRS and CDR2 YFSETQ. Germline trimming cut 2 bases from V and 1 base from J; bases unmatched to any gene: 3. The CDR3 totals 15 residues. In DNA form, the CDR3 reads TGCGCCAGCAGCTTCGGACAGGGAGGCACAGATACGCAGTATTTT. Translation gives CASSFGQGGTDTQYF. Based on the CDR3 plus reference TRBV5-1 and TRBJ2-3, the full variable domain is KAGVTQTPRYLIKTRGQQVTLSCSPISGHRSVSWYQQTPGQGLQFLFEYFSETQRNKGNFPGRFSGRQFSNSRSEMNVSTLELGDSALYLCASSFGQGGTDTQYFGPGTRLTVL.

This chain uses TRBV7-2 with TRBJ2-1, with 7 positions matching TRBD2. The CDR3 totals 17 residues. Germline CDR1 SGHTA, CDR2 FQGNSA. The J segment lost 6 bases and the V segment lost 0 bases, leaving 11 bases of the junction unmatched. CDR3 sequence: CASSLAERTSGANEQFF. CDR3 nucleotides: TGTGCCAGCAGCTTAGCAGAAAGGACTAGTGGGGCCAATGAGCAGTTCTTC.

This rearrangement joins TRBV9 to TRBJ2-2, with D perhaps matching TRBD1 (5 bases). Trimming shortened V by 4 bases and J by 7 bases, and 14 bases separated the two germline ends. This CDR3 is 14 amino acids long. The germline CDR1 and CDR2 sequences are SGDLS and YYNGEE. The CDR3 sequence is CASSQGRVVGELFF. The CDR3 nucleotides are TGTGCCAGCAGCCAGGGCAGGGTGGTCGGGGAGCTGTTTTTT.

In this sample, this clone turned up once. The rearrangement links TRBV7-2 to TRBJ2-7; no clear D gene. Germline CDR1 and CDR2: SGHTA and FQGNSA. The CDR3 runs to 13 residues. Trimming pared 1 base from V and 2 bases from J, leaving 6 bases between. The CDR3 DNA is TGTGCCAGCAGCTTAGAACGGACCTACGAGCAGTACTTC. Its protein is CASSLERTYEQYF. Looking up the rest from reference TRBV7-2 and TRBJ2-7 gives the full variable domain: GAGVSQSPSNKVTEKGKDVELRCDPISGHTALYWYRQSLGQGLEFLIYFQGNSAPDKSGLPSDRFSAERTGGSVSTLTIQRTQQEDSAVYLCASSLERTYEQYFGPGTRLTVT.

This clone was counted a few times. V is TRBV4-3 and J is TRBJ1-5; D not resolved. The V gene's germline CDR1 is LGHNA and CDR2 YSLEER. The CDR3 contains 16 residues. The ends were cut back, 0 bases at V and 6 bases at J, with 15 bases in the middle. Written as DNA, the CDR3 is TGCGCCAGCAGCCAAGATCTACGCGGACCTGGTCAGCCCCAGCATTTT. Residues: CASSQDLRGPGQPQHF.

This clone was detected ten times or more. This chain connects TRBV10-3 to TRBJ2-3; tentatively, D is TRBD1 or TRBD2 (5 bases each). Germline-derived CDR1 and CDR2 are ENHRY and SYGVKD. CDR3 length equals 15 residues. V lost 7 bases and J 1 base, leaving 15 bases between the germline ends. Written as DNA, the CDR3 is TGTGCCATCAATTTCAGGGAGAATGGCACAGATACGCAGTATTTT. Translated, it gives CAINFRENGTDTQYF.

This clone was recorded a few times. This rearrangement joins TRBV29-1 to TRBJ1-1; a weak D match, TRBD1 (5 bases). The CDR3 is 14 amino acids. Trimming removed 3 bases from V and 2 bases from J, with 13 bases in between. Per germline, CDR1 SQVTM and CDR2 ANQGSEA. In nucleotides, the CDR3 is TGCAGCGTTGAGGGGGGGTCCTCAAACACTGAAGCTTTCTTT. This gives the protein CSVEGGSSNTEAFF.

The genes are TRBV7-2 and TRBJ2-7; D gene unclear. Trimming pared 5 bases from V and 2 bases from J, leaving 13 bases between. Germline V lookup: CDR1 SGHTA, CDR2 FQGNSA. This CDR3 is 14 amino acids long. CDR3 sequence reads: CASSRRLKTYEQYF. In DNA, the CDR3 is TGTGCCAGCAGCCGTAGACTCAAAACCTACGAGCAGTACTTC.

This clone was counted a few times. This chain connects TRBV29-1 to TRBJ2-6; D remains unclear. Germline loops: CDR1 SQVTM, CDR2 ANQGSEA. The CDR3 extends over 12 amino acids. Trimming took off 3 bases at V and 4 bases at J, with 4 bases between the two ends. The CDR3 here is CSVEAGANVLTF. Written as DNA, the CDR3 is TGCAGCGTTGAGGCCGGGGCCAACGTCCTGACTTTC.

This clone was found a few times. V gene TRBV4-2 combines with J gene TRBJ1-1; tentatively, D is TRBD1 (5 bases). V was pared by 1 base and J by 1 base, with 16 bases between. The germline gives CDR1 LGHNA, CDR2 YNFKEQ. The CDR3 contains 17 residues. CDR3 sequence reads: CASSQGPAGRANTEAFF. DNA of the CDR3: TGTGCCAGCAGCCAAGGCCCCGCAGGGCGGGCGAACACTGAAGCTTTCTTT.

This clone occurred a few times. The chain has TRBV4-2 and TRBJ2-2, with 7 bases fitting TRBD2. Germline values: CDR1 LGHNA, CDR2 YNFKEQ. This CDR3 is built from 16 residues. The junction had 5 bases not matched to a gene; V was cut back by 0 bases and J by 4 bases. The CDR3 loop is CASSQENGRSTGELFF. CDR3 coding DNA: TGTGCCAGCAGCCAAGAGAACGGGAGGAGCACCGGGGAGCTGTTTTTT.

This clone appeared a few times. The genes are TRBV18 and TRBJ2-7; D might be TRBD1 (6 bases). The CDR3 length is 13 residues. Trimming removed 2 bases from V and 3 bases from J, with 8 bases in between. Germline CDR1 is KGHSH and CDR2 is LQKENI. This CDR3 is CASSPTGIYEQYF. CDR3 bases: TGTGCCAGCTCACCAACAGGGATCTACGAGCAGTACTTC.

CDR3 coding DNA: TGTGCCAGCAGCCGAGCCCGGAGTATTAATGAGCAGTTCTTC. This encodes CASSRARSINEQFF. The gene calls are TRBV7-8 and TRBJ2-1; D remains unclear. Germline CDR1 is SGHVS and CDR2 is FQNEAQ. The germline V and J ends were trimmed by 5 bases and 7 bases, with 15 bases remaining between them. This CDR3 has 14 amino acids.

This clone was counted between two and nine times. The CDR3 DNA follows: TGTGCCAGCATGGTCAACAGCGAGCAGTACTTC. Its protein is CASMVNSEQYF. The rearrangement joins TRBV7-8 to TRBJ2-7; D remains unclear. V was shortened by 7 bases and J by 6 bases, with 10 bases between the two germline ends. This CDR3 has 11 amino acids. Germline V gene sequence: CDR1 SGHVS, CDR2 FQNEAQ.

The sample holds a few counts of this clone. The chain uses TRBV28 and TRBJ2-3; 8 bases are a match to TRBD1. The germline CDR1 and CDR2 sequences are MDHEN and SYDVKM. CDR3 length: 13 residues. Trimming took 8 bases from V and 2 from J; bases not matched to a gene: 3. The DNA of the CDR3 is TGTGCCAGCGGGACAGGAGACACAGATACGCAGTATTTT. It translates to CASGTGDTDTQYF.

The V and J genes are TRBV7-9 and TRBJ2-1, with TRBD2 identical over 7 bases. Looked up from germline, CDR1 is SEHNR and CDR2 is FQNEAQ (reference sequence). This CDR3 comprises 15 residues. J gave up 5 bases and V 1 base, and 5 bases lay outside the gene matches. The CDR3 here is CASSLGQSGNNEQFF. CDR3 DNA sequence: TGTGCCAGCAGCTTAGGTCAGAGCGGGAACAATGAGCAGTTCTTC.

There are a few counts of this clone. The rearrangement links TRBV5-1 to TRBJ2-2; 11 nucleotides line up with TRBD2. From germline, CDR1 is SGHRS and CDR2 YFSETQ. Trimming at V came to 2 bases and at J to 3 bases, leaving 0 bases not matched to a gene. This CDR3 contains 15 residues. This CDR3 reads CASSLLAGDTGELFF. For the CDR3, the DNA is TGCGCCAGCAGCTTACTAGCGGGAGACACCGGGGAGCTGTTTTTT.

V gene TRBV7-9 combines with J gene TRBJ2-3; D possibly uses TRBD1 or TRBD2 (5 bases each). The CDR3 is made up of 16 amino acids. Trimming cost V 4 bases and J 6 bases, with 20 bases left between them. Germline CDR1 SEHNR, CDR2 FQNEAQ (reference sequence). The CDR3 sequence: CASSSLTGGARDTQYF. The CDR3 DNA reads as TGTGCCAGCAGCTCCCTTACAGGAGGCGCAAGGGATACGCAGTATTTT.

Only a few counts were recorded for this clone. The chain couples TRBV7-2 to TRBJ2-2, with D unresolved. From germline, CDR1 is SGHTA and CDR2 FQGNSA. The CDR3 runs 14 residues. V was cut by 3 bases and J by 1 base, with 6 bases left in between. CDR3: CASSFYGNTGELFF. The DNA of the CDR3 is TGTGCCAGCAGCTTTTACGGGAACACCGGGGAGCTGTTTTTT.

This chain joins TRBV9 and TRBJ2-1; 12 bases match TRBD2. Per germline, CDR1 SGDLS and CDR2 YYNGEE. The trim removed 4 bases at V and 4 bases at J, leaving 3 bases unmatched. This CDR3 is 15 amino acids long. As DNA, the CDR3 is TGTGCCAGCAGCCCGACTAGCGGGAGTTACAATGAGCAGTTCTTC. It yields the protein CASSPTSGSYNEQFF.

The chain uses TRBV21-1 and TRBJ1-2; the table's D call, TRBD1, was not checked against the DNA. TRBV21-1 is marked as a pseudogene. CDR3 length equals 15 residues. CDR3 bases: TGTGCCAGCAGCTCAAGGACAGGGAAAAGCTATGGCTACACCTTC. Amino acids: CASSSRTGKSYGYTF.

A few counts support this clone. The CDR3 sequence: CSVVLRGREETQYF. In DNA, the CDR3 is TGCAGCGTTGTCCTCAGGGGGAGGGAGGAGACCCAGTACTTC. The chain joins TRBV29-1 to TRBJ2-5; D may be TRBD1 or TRBD2 (7 bases each). The CDR3 runs to 14 residues. The V end was cut by 4 bases, the J end by 5 bases, with 17 bases between. CDR1 and CDR2 from the germline V gene are SQVTM and ANQGSEA.

This clone was seen more than once but under ten times. V and J are TRBV2 and TRBJ1-5, with 8 bases lining up with TRBD1. Losses at the gene ends were 5 bases for V and 3 bases for J; bases not matched to a gene: 6. This CDR3 contains 15 residues. Germline V lookup: CDR1 SNHLY, CDR2 FYNNEI. Here the CDR3 reads CASSPGQADNQPQHF. The CDR3 DNA is TGTGCCAGCAGTCCGGGACAGGCTGACAATCAGCCCCAGCATTTT.

This clone was recorded many times. The chain uses TRBV14 and TRBJ2-7; D not resolved. The CDR3 has 13 amino acids. Trimming pared 2 bases from V and 3 bases from J, leaving 8 bases between. Germline-derived CDR1 and CDR2 are SGHDN and FVKESK. CDR3 in amino acids: CASSQIWDYEQYF. CDR3 sequence (DNA): TGTGCCAGCAGCCAAATATGGGACTACGAGCAGTACTTC.

This clone was seen only a few times. The chain carries TRBV18 and TRBJ1-1; the D gene is possibly TRBD1 (5 bases). The V and J ends lost 1 base and 1 base respectively, with 10 bases between them. CDR1 and CDR2 from the germline V gene are KGHSH and LQKENI. CDR3 size: 15 residues. This CDR3 is CASSPRGLGNTEAFF. The CDR3 DNA reads as TGTGCCAGCTCACCACGGGGCTTGGGGAACACTGAAGCTTTCTTT.

The chain has TRBV7-7 and TRBJ2-2; tentative D call: TRBD2 (5 bases). Germline CDR1 and CDR2: SSHAT and FNYEAQ (reference sequence). Between the trimmed V and J ends, which lost 8 bases and 4 bases, there was a span of 11 bases. The CDR3 consists of 13 residues. The DNA for the CDR3 is TGTGCCAGCCGTCCGGGGAGCACCGGGGAGCTGTTTTTT. Amino acid sequence: CASRPGSTGELFF.

This clone was seen more than once but under ten times. The chain joins TRBV19 to TRBJ1-1, with TRBD1 matching over 8 bases. The V gene end was trimmed by 5 bases and the J gene end by 6 bases; junction bases not matched to a gene: 5. This CDR3 contains 13 residues. Germline CDR1 reads LNHDA; CDR2 reads SQIVND (reference sequence). CDR3 in amino acids: CASSQDRGPEAFF. The CDR3, as DNA: TGTGCCAGTAGTCAAGACAGGGGTCCTGAAGCTTTCTTT. The full variable domain, rest sourced from reference TRBV19 and TRBJ1-1, is DGGITQSPKYLFRKEGQNVTLSCEQNLNHDAMYWYRQDPGQGLRLIYYSQIVNDFQKGDIAEGYSVSREKKESFPLTVTSAQKNPTAFYLCASSQDRGPEAFFGQGTRLTVV.

V usage is TRBV4-1 and J usage is TRBJ2-7, with D possibly matching TRBD1 (6 bases). Trimming pared 8 bases from V and 1 base from J, leaving 12 bases between. The CDR3 runs to 13 residues. CDR1 is MGHRA, CDR2 YSYEKL, per germline. The CDR3 reads CASSNRESYEQYF. The CDR3 DNA follows: TGCGCCAGCTCGAACAGGGAGTCCTACGAGCAGTACTTC.

This clone was found once. The chain links TRBV14 to TRBJ2-5; D possibly uses TRBD1 or TRBD2 (5 bases each). Germline V gives CDR1 SGHDN, CDR2 FVKESK. CDR3 length: 12 residues. The germline V and J ends were trimmed by 4 bases and 5 bases, with 8 bases remaining between them. CDR3: CASSRWGETQYF. CDR3 in DNA: TGTGCCAGCAGCCGCTGGGGGGAGACCCAGTACTTC.

V and J are TRBV28 and TRBJ1-3; D unclear. The germline CDR1 and CDR2 sequences are MDHEN and SYDVKM. The length of the CDR3 is 15 residues. Trimming took 4 bases from V and 2 from J, leaving 12 bases between them. This chain's CDR3 is CASSSPTTPGNTIYF. DNA of the CDR3: TGTGCCAGCAGTTCCCCTACTACTCCTGGAAACACCATATATTTT.